This T cell receptor (beta chain) was sequenced for a study of blood T cell repertoires in COVID-19. In the study overall: COVID-19 samples from acute and convalescent phases originated in the United States, Italy and Spain.

The repertoire was sequenced with immunoSEQ multiplex PCR; TCRdb's copy has only in-frame clones and lacks some. The sample lists hundreds of thousands of clones, 70% to 90% occurring once. CDR3 length equals 13 residues. With 7 bases removed from V and 1 base from J, the gap between germline ends came to 8 bases. From germline, CDR1 is SNHLY and CDR2 FYNNEI. The chain is built from TRBV2 and TRBJ1-5; D not certain. Sequencing was done on a sample of PBMCs or T cells enriched from blood (not recorded which). The sequence came from a man younger than 40 who had recovered from COVID-19. CDR3 in amino acids: CASMAESNQPQHF. The CDR3 DNA sequence: TGTGCCAGCATGGCCGAAAGCAATCAGCCCCAGCATTTT.